This T cell receptor beta chain emerged from a study of blood T cell repertoires in COVID-19. Study-level background: Samples came from the United States, Italy and Spain, spanning acute and convalescent COVID-19. PBMCs, B-cell-depleted T cells, or T cells provided the cDNA or gDNA that made up the material.

Trimming removed 10 bases from V and 6 bases from J; junction bases left unmatched: 4. This CDR3 contains 13 residues. Germline V gene data show CDR1 as LNHNV and CDR2 as YYDKDF (reference sequence). As handled by the study authors: The assay estimated nucleated cells by amplifying reference gene primers. Sequencing was performed with immunoSEQ multiplex PCR; in TCRdb, only in-frame clones are kept and a portion is missing. V and J calls and clone size are those listed in that table; D and trimming were worked out from the DNA. The table lists 110,000 to 150,000 clones, 75% to 85% of them singletons.

This chain links TRBV15 with TRBJ2-3; 13 bases match TRBD2. The sequenced material came from peripheral blood. This receptor was taken from a woman older than 75 with acute or convalescent COVID-19. CDR3 sequence: CAMGTSGADTQYF. CDR3 sequence (DNA): TGTGCCATGGGGACTAGCGGGGCCGATACGCAGTATTTT.